A single sample is the source of the 8 T cell receptor beta chains below, sequenced in a study of cytomegalovirus exposure and HLA in healthy donors. Use of 60 Vbeta and 13 Jbeta primers characterized the PCR. Data came from immunoSEQ multiplex PCR; TCRdb stores just in-frame clones and leaves some out. This sample has approximately 180,000 clones, with roughly 70% found just once. The source material was PBMCs. The receptors here all came from a woman between 25 and 40 years old in good health and CMV-seronegative.

The chain couples TRBV6-1 to TRBJ2-3; D is unclear. V shed 2 bases and J shed 3 bases, with 9 bases lying between them. CDR1 MNHNS and CDR2 SASEGT come from the germline V gene. The CDR3 is 14 residues long. CDR3 region: CASSENPRTDTQYF. In nucleotides, the CDR3 is TGTGCCAGCAGTGAAAACCCGCGAACAGATACGCAGTATTTT.

This clone was seen only once. The rearrangement uses TRBV19 and TRBJ2-5; 7 nucleotides align to TRBD2. The ends lost 6 bases at V and 5 bases at J; junction bases unmatched: 9. CDR1 and CDR2 from the germline V gene are LNHDA and SQIVND (reference sequence). This CDR3 has 14 amino acids. CDR3 residues: CASRRADGGETQYF. CDR3 DNA sequence: TGTGCCAGTAGACGGGCCGACGGGGGGGAGACCCAGTACTTC.

The rearrangement links TRBV7-2 to TRBJ2-3; D remains unclear. Germline loops: CDR1 SGHTA, CDR2 FQGNSA. V shed 1 base and J shed 14 bases, with 19 bases lying between them. The CDR3 spans 14 residues. The chain's CDR3 is CASSLGFGLTYGYF. The CDR3 region has the DNA TGTGCCAGCAGCTTAGGGTTCGGTCTTACTTACGGGTATTTT.

About this clone: Germline is not matched at one junction end, which may reflect a read error. V is TRBV13 and J is TRBJ2-5; D is perhaps TRBD1 (7 bases). This CDR3 is 12 amino acids long. Germline-derived CDR1 and CDR2 are PRHDT and FYEKMQ (reference sequence). The CDR3 loop is CASSPQGRTINF. For the CDR3, the DNA is TGTGCCAGCAGCCCACAGGGGCGGACTATAAACTTC.

In this sample, this clone turned up once. Mismatch with germline at one junction end may stem from a read error. V and J are TRBV27 and TRBJ2-7, with 8 bases aligning to TRBD1. This CDR3 is built from 14 residues. From germline, CDR1 is MNHEY and CDR2 SMNVEV (reference sequence). Here the CDR3 DNA reads TGTGCCAGCAGTCCGCTGGACAGGGCCCACGAGCAGCACTTC. Translated: CASSPLDRAHEQHF.

This clone was counted only a few times. This chain uses TRBV29-1 with TRBJ2-7; tentative D call: TRBD2 (6 bases). The V and J ends lost 5 bases and 3 bases respectively, with 23 bases between them. The CDR3 runs 16 residues. Looked up from germline, CDR1 is SQVTM and CDR2 is ANQGSEA. CDR3 loop: CSVSGGVREGSYEQYF. The CDR3 DNA sequence: TGCAGCGTTTCAGGAGGGGTTCGGGAAGGTAGCTACGAGCAGTACTTC.

V and J are TRBV2 and TRBJ1-5; D ambiguous. There are 15 residues in the CDR3. CDR1 and CDR2 (germline): SNHLY, FYNNEI. Trimming stripped 7 bases from V and 3 bases from J, with 16 bases between. The CDR3 sequence: CASTLGGMYNQPQHF. CDR3 DNA sequence: TGTGCCAGCACCCTAGGCGGGATGTACAATCAGCCCCAGCATTTT.

V is TRBV27 and J is TRBJ1-1; D gene ambiguous. Trimming pared 3 bases from V and 3 bases from J, leaving 8 bases between. The CDR3 is made up of 13 amino acids. Germline V gives CDR1 MNHEY, CDR2 SMNVEV (reference sequence). In DNA, the CDR3 is TGTGCCAGCAGTTTTCTCGGGGACACTGAAGCTTTCTTT. This gives the protein CASSFLGDTEAFF.